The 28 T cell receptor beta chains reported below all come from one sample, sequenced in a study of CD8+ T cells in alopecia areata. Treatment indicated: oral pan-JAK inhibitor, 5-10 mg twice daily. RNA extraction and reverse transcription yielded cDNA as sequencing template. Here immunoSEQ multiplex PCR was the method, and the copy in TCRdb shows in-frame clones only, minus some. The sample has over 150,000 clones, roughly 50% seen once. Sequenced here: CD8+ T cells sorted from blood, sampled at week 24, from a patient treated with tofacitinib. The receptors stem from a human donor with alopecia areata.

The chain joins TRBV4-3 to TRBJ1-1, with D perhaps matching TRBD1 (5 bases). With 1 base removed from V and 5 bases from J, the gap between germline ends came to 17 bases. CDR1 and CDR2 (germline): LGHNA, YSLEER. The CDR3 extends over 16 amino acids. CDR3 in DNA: TGCGCCAGCAGCCAAGCCTATGGGGGTTCCAATACTGAAGCTTTCTTT. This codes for CASSQAYGGSNTEAFF.

For the CDR3, the DNA is TGTGCCAGCAGTTTAAGGGTCAGGGGGCTTACAGATACGCAGTATTTT. It specifies CASSLRVRGLTDTQYF. The chain recombines TRBV27 with TRBJ2-3; 8 nucleotides match TRBD1. Trimming at V came to 2 bases and at J to 3 bases, leaving 7 bases not matched to a gene. Germline CDR1 and CDR2: MNHEY and SMNVEV (reference sequence). The CDR3 runs to 16 residues.

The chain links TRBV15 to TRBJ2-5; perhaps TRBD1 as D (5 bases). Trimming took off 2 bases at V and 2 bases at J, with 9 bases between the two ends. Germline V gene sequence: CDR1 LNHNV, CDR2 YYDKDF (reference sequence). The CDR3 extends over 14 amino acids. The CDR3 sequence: CATSRLAGQETQYF. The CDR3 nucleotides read TGTGCCACCAGCAGATTGGCAGGGCAAGAGACCCAGTACTTC.

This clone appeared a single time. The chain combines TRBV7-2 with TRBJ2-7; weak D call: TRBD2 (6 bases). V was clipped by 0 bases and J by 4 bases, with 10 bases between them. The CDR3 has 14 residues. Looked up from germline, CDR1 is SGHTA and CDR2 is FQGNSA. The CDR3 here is CASSLAGGYYEQYF. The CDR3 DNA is TGTGCCAGCAGCTTAGCGGGGGGTTATTACGAGCAGTACTTC.

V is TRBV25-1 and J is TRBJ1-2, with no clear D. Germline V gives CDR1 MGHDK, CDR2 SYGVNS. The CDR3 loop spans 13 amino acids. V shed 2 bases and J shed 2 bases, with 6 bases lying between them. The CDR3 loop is CASSEHPNYGYTF. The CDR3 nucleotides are TGTGCCAGCAGTGAACATCCGAACTATGGCTACACCTTC.

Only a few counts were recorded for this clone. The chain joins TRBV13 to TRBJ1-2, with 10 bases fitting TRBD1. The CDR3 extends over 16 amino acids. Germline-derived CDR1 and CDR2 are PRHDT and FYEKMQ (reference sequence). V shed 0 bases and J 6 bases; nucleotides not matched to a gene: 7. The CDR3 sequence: CASSLGSGQGLDGYTF. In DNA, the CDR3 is TGTGCCAGCAGCTTAGGATCGGGACAGGGGTTGGATGGCTACACCTTC.

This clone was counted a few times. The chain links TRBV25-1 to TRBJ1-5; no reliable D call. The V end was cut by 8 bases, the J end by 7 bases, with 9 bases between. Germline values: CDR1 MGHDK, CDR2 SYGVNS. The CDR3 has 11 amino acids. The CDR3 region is CASYAWQPQHF. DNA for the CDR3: TGTGCCAGCTACGCGTGGCAGCCCCAGCATTTT.

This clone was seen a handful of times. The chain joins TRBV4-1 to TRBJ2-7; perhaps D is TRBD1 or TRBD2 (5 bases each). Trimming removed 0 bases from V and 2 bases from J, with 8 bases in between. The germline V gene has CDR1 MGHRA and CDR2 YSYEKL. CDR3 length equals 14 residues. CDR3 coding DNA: TGCGCCAGCAGCCAAGACGGGGCGCCCTACGAGCAGTACTTC. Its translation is CASSQDGAPYEQYF.

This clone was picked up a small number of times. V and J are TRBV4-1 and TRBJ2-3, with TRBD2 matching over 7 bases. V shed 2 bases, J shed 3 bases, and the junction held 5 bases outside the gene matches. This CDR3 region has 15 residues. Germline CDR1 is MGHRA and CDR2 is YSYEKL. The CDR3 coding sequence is TGCGCCAGCAGCCAATACGGGGGGACGACAGATACGCAGTATTTT. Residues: CASSQYGGTTDTQYF.

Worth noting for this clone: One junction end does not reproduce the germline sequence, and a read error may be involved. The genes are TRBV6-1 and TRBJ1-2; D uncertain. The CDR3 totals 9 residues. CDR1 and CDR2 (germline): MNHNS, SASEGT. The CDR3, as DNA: TGTGCCAGCAGTGAAGCCCAGCCCTTC. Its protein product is CASSEAQPF.

The CDR3 is CASSLFRTSEYNEQFF. In nucleotides, the CDR3 is TGTGCCAGCAGCCTATTCCGGACTAGCGAGTACAATGAGCAGTTCTTC. The rearrangement links TRBV9 to TRBJ2-1, with 9 bases fitting TRBD2. The germline V gene encodes CDR1 SGDLS and CDR2 YYNGEE. With V trimmed by 4 bases and J by 4 bases, 9 bases remained unmatched. The CDR3 runs to 16 residues.

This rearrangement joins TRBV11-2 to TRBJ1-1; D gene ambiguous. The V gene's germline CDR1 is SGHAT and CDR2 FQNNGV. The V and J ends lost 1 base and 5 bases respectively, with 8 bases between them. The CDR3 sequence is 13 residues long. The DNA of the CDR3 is TGTGCCAGCAGCTTAGGGAGAGGAACTGAAGCTTTCTTT. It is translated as CASSLGRGTEAFF.

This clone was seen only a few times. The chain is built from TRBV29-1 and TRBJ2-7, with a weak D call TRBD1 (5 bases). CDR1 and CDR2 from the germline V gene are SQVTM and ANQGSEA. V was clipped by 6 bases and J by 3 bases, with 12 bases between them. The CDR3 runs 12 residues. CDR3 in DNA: TGCAGCGTCGAGGACATCCACTACGAGCAGTACTTC. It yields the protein CSVEDIHYEQYF.

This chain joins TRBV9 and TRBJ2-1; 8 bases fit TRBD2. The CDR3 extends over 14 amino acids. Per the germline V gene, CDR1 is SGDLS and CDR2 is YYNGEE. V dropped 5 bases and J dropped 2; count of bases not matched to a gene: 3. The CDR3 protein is CASRGLEAYNEQFF. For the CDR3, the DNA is TGTGCCAGCAGGGGACTAGAGGCCTACAATGAGCAGTTCTTC.

Written as DNA, the CDR3 is TGTGCCAGCAGTTTATTGTCCGGGACAGGGGGCTCTGGGGCCAACGTCCTGACTTTC. Translating gives CASSLLSGTGGSGANVLTF. The chain recombines TRBV7-9 with TRBJ2-6; TRBD1 matches at 11 bases. This CDR3 is 19 amino acids long. V was pared by 6 bases and J by 0 bases, with 10 bases of the junction left unmatched. The germline gives CDR1 SEHNR, CDR2 FQNEAQ (reference sequence).

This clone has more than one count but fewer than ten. The CDR3 DNA reads as TGTGCCAGCAGCTTACCGGGACAGGACTACGAGCAGTACTTC. Residues: CASSLPGQDYEQYF. The chain has TRBV7-2 and TRBJ2-7, with 8 bases matching TRBD1. CDR1 is SGHTA and CDR2 is FQGNSA in the germline V gene. The length of the CDR3 is 14 residues. The V and J ends lost 2 bases and 3 bases, in that order; junction bases with no gene match: 3.

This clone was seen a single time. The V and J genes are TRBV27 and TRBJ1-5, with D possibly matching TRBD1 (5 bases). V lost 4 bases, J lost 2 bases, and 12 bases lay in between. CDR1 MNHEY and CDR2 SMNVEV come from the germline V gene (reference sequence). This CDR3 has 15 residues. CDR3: CASSSRGVGNQPQHF. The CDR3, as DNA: TGTGCCAGCAGTTCCCGGGGGGTTGGCAATCAGCCCCAGCATTTT.

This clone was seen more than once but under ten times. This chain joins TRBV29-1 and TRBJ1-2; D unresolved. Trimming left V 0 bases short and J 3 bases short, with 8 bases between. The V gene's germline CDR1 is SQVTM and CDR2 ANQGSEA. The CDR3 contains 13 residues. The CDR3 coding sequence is TGCAGCGTTGAAGATAGTAGTTACTATGGCTACACCTTC. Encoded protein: CSVEDSSYYGYTF.

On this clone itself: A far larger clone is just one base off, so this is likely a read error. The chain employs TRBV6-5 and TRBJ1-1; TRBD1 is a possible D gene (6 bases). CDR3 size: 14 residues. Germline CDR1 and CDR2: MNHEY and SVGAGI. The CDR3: CAGSYGQRNTEAFF. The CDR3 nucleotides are TGTGCCGGCAGTTATGGACAGAGGAACACTGAAGCTTTCTTT.

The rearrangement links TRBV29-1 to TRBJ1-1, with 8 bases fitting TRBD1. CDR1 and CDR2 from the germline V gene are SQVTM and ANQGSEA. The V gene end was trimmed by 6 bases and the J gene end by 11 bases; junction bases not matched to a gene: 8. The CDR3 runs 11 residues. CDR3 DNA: TGCAGCGTGGAAAGGACAGGGAAGGCTTTCTTT. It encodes CSVERTGKAFF.

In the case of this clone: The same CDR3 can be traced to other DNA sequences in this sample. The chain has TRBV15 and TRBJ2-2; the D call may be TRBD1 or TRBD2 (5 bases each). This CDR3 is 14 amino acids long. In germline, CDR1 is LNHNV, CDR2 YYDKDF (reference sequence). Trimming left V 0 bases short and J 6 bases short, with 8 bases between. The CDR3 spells CATSRDRGAGELFF. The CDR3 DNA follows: TGTGCCACCAGCAGAGATCGGGGCGCCGGGGAGCTGTTTTTT.

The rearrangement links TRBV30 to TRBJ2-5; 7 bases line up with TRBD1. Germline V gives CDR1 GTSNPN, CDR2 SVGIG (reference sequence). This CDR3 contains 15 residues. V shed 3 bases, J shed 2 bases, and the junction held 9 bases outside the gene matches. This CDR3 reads CAWSSPRDSQETQYF. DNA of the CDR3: TGTGCCTGGAGCTCACCCCGGGACAGTCAAGAGACCCAGTACTTC.

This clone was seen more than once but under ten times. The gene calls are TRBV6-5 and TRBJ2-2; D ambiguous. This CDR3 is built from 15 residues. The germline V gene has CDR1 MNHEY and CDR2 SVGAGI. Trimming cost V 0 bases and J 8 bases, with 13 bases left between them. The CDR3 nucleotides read TGTGCCAGCAGTTACTCGAAAGTAGGATTTGGGGAGCTGTTTTTT. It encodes CASSYSKVGFGELFF.

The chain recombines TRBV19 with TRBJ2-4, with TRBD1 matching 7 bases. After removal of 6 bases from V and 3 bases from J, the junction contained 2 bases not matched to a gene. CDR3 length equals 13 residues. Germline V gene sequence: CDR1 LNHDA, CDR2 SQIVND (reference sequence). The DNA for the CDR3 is TGTGCCAGTAGAGACAGGGACAAAAACATTCAGTACTTC. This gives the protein CASRDRDKNIQYF.

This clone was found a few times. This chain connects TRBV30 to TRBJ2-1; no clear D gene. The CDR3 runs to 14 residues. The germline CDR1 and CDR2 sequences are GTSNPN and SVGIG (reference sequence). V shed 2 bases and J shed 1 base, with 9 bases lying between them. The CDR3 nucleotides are TGTGCCTGGAGTCCTCCATTGTCCTACAATGAGCAGTTCTTC. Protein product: CAWSPPLSYNEQFF.

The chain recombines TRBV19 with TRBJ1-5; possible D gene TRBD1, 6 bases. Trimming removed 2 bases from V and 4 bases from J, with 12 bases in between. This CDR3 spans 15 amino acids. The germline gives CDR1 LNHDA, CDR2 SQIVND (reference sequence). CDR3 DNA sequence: TGTGCCAGTAGTATACCCAGGGACATAAATCAGCCCCAGCATTTT. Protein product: CASSIPRDINQPQHF.

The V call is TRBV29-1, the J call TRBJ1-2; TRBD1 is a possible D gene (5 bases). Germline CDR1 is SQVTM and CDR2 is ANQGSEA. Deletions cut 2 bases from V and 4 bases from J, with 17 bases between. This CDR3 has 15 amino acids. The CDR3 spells CSVETRGAQGYGYTF. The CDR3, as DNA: TGCAGCGTTGAAACGCGGGGAGCGCAGGGCTATGGCTACACCTTC.

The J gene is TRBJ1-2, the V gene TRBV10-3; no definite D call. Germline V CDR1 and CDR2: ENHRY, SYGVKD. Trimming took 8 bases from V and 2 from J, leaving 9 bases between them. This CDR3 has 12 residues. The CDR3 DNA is TGTGCCATCTTCGCCGACAACTATGGCTACACCTTC. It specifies CAIFADNYGYTF.